This TCR beta chain was recovered during a study of shared clonotypes between healthy human individuals (dated by TCRdb to the early 2020s). Looking at the study overall: Three men and two women, aged 18 to 49 years, made up the cohort. The study deeply sequenced blood TCR repertoires of roughly five healthy adults to estimate repertoire size and the extent of clonotype sharing between individuals. To increase sequencing depth and limit assay-specific biases, different laboratories used diverse techniques to prepare libraries and sequence TCR repertoires. Each donor's leukapheresis produced roughly between about 0.85 and 10 billion PBMCs.

The donors were healthy, HIV-negative adults who had no recently reported acute infections or vaccinations. All donors were Caucasian adults living in Nashville, Tennessee, USA. For unsorted samples, some 90 million PBMCs were counted, and genomic DNA was extracted using the QIAamp DNA Blood Mini kit. Blood was collected by leukapheresis, and PBMCs were isolated by Ficoll-Histopaque density gradient centrifugation and then cryopreserved in liquid nitrogen vapor phase. This clone occurred once. What this receptor recognizes is not known. One base away there is no much larger clone; base qualities are not given. CDR1 and CDR2 are drawn from the germline V gene: MGHDK, SYGVNS. The germline V and J ends show losses of 6 bases and 0 bases respectively, and no gene match explains 2 bases of the junction. The CDR3 has 14 amino acids, counting the end cysteine and phenylalanine. Of all the DNA, just the CDR3 is kept, 42 bases in frame from base 1.

General findings and caveats noted by the study authors: Because the study included only a small number of donors, the genetic and exposure-history diversity represented was limited. Only blood was sampled, and tissue TCR repertoires likely differ from those in blood. Pairwise subsampling led to the expectation that sequencing depth would affect the degree of clonotype sharing among donors.

Using the deep immunoSEQ assay, TCR CDR3 regions were amplified from genomic DNA by multiplex PCR. Extracted genomic DNA from each cell subset was spread evenly across all wells of several immunoSEQ 96-well plates, with each plate serving as a replicate. For unsorted PBMC, 250 to 350 ng of genomic DNA, equivalent to about 30,000 T cell genomes, went into each replicate PCR. Genomic DNA from unsorted PBMC was sequenced over ten immunoSEQ deep assay plates. Purified libraries were measured with a Qubit 3.0 fluorometer, size-checked on a Bioanalyzer 2100, and measured again with the KAPA Library Quantification kit. Every immunoSEQ 96-well plate was sequenced on a separate single-read 150-cycle Illumina NextSeq 550 flow cell. As for the original processing: The immunoSEQ output contained only junctional sequences without quality scores, so filtering could not match that applied to full-length reads. Sequences were annotated with PyIR, a Python wrapper for IgBLAST v1.9, using IMGT germline references to assign V/J genes and CDR3. Reads with weak V/J assignments (E-value above 1e-6), missing CDR3, stop codons, out-of-frame junctions, or ambiguous translated residues were removed. V3J clonotypes were defined as sequences sharing the same inferred V gene, J gene, and CDR3 amino acid sequence. The percentage overlap between two repertoires was calculated by dividing the number of shared unique clonotypes by the size of the smaller repertoire. RTK rarefaction, the Chao1 estimator, and Recon v2.1 estimates of unobserved clonotypes were used to assess repertoire richness. Drawn from immuneACCESS, this table holds only the in-frame rearrangements with V and J called that TCRdb kept. Clones are partly lost; checked studies trace under half to an unresolved V gene and leave the rest unexplained. V, J and clone size are those of that table, while D and trimming were read from the DNA. The sample has around 500,000 clones on record, roughly 85% of them singletons. Jointly, the top ten make up over 9.5% of the sample.

The chain was built from TRBV25-1 and TRBJ1-3, with TRBD1 matching 7 junction bases. This sequence was found in a woman between 40 and 55 years old in good health. Some clones in this sample may be carry-over from other donors' samples. Sequencing used PBMCs. The CDR3 region has the sequence CASRQGSSGNTIYF. The bases are TGTGCCAGCAGACAGGGGAGCTCTGGAAACACCATATATTTT. The full variable domain, completed from the reference TRBV25-1 and TRBJ1-3 proteins outside the CDR3, reads EADIYQTPRYLVIGTGKKITLECSQTMGHDKMYWYQQDPGMELHLIHYSYGVNSTEKGDLSSESTVSRIRTEHFPLTLESARPSHTSQYLCASRQGSSGNTIYFGEGSWLTVV.